The 17 T cell receptor beta chains presented below share a single source sample, sequenced in a study of blood T cell repertoires in COVID-19. Assay: immunoSEQ multiplex PCR; the TCRdb copy retains only in-frame clones and omits some. The sample has some 100,000 clones; just under 95% are singletons. The sample comprised peripheral blood. All receptors come from a man between 65 and 85 years old with acute or convalescent COVID-19.

The chain has TRBV4-1 and TRBJ2-4; the D gene is possibly TRBD1 (6 bases). Per germline, CDR1 MGHRA and CDR2 YSYEKL. CDR3 length equals 16 residues. V shed 3 bases and J shed 3 bases, with 15 bases lying between them. For the CDR3, the DNA is TGCGCCAGCAGCCACCCGACAGGCCTGATCAAAAACATTCAGTACTTC. It yields the protein CASSHPTGLIKNIQYF.

This clone came up a few times. The chain combines TRBV21-1 with TRBJ1-2; TRBD1, the table's D call, was not compared with the DNA. TRBV21-1 counts as a pseudogene. The CDR3 is 20 residues long. CDR3 loop: CASSKGIIGSRDRDGYGYTF. The CDR3 DNA reads as TGTGCCAGCAGCAAAGGGATAATCGGGAGTCGAGACAGGGACGGCTATGGCTACACCTTC.

This clone was seen a single time. The V call is TRBV7-2, the J call TRBJ1-1, with 7 bases identical to TRBD1. CDR1 and CDR2 (germline): SGHTA, FQGNSA. The CDR3 runs to 13 residues. The J segment lost 5 bases and the V segment lost 5 bases, leaving 5 bases of the junction unmatched. The CDR3 bases are TGTGCCAGCAGCCCTCAACAGGGGACTGAAGCTTTCTTT. Translation gives CASSPQQGTEAFF.

The chain is built from TRBV3-1 (or the pseudogene TRBV3-2) and TRBJ1-6; D ambiguous. This CDR3 contains 15 residues. Trimming removed 0 bases from V and 8 bases from J, with 11 bases in between. The germline V gene has CDR1 LGHDT and CDR2 YNNKEL (reference sequence). CDR3 nucleotide sequence: TGTGCCAGCAGCCAAGAGGGCTGGTCGCATTCACCCCTCCACTTT. Encoded protein: CASSQEGWSHSPLHF.

The V gene is TRBV29-1, the J gene TRBJ2-3; D ambiguous. The CDR3 has 14 residues. V was cut by 1 base and J by 2 bases, with 10 bases left in between. Per the germline V gene, CDR1 is SQVTM and CDR2 is ANQGSEA. The CDR3 is CSVEVLTVTDTQYF. CDR3 nucleotide sequence: TGCAGCGTTGAAGTCCTAACCGTCACAGATACGCAGTATTTT.

CDR3 coding DNA: TGTGCCAGCAGCTTACCGGGACAGGGAATCTACACCTTC. Translating gives CASSLPGQGIYTF. The V gene is TRBV11-2, the J gene TRBJ1-2, with TRBD1 identical over 9 bases. This CDR3 has 13 residues. J lost 10 bases, V lost 2 bases, and 5 bases had no gene match. The germline gives CDR1 SGHAT, CDR2 FQNNGV.

The V and J genes are TRBV27 and TRBJ2-7; 9 positions match TRBD2. Germline loops: CDR1 MNHEY, CDR2 SMNVEV (reference sequence). Losses at the gene ends were 6 bases for V and 2 bases for J; bases not matched to a gene: 5. The CDR3 totals 14 residues. The CDR3 reads CASSRIAGAYEQYF. The CDR3 nucleotides read TGTGCCAGCAGCCGGATAGCGGGAGCCTACGAGCAGTACTTC.

In its sample, this clone was seen once. The J gene is TRBJ2-3, the V gene TRBV28, with D perhaps TRBD2 (7 bases). Trimming cost V 7 bases and J 1 base, with 15 bases left between them. Germline V gives CDR1 MDHEN, CDR2 SYDVKM. The length of the CDR3 is 15 residues. The CDR3 coding sequence is TGTGCCAGCACCCCTCGGGGGGCCGGCACAGATACGCAGTATTTT. Its protein is CASTPRGAGTDTQYF. The full variable domain, completed using reference TRBV28 and TRBJ2-3, is DVKVTQSSRYLVKRTGEKVFLECVQDMDHENMFWYRQDPGLGLRLIYFSYDVKMKEKGDIPEGYSVSREKKERFSLILESASTNQTSMYLCASTPRGAGTDTQYFGPGTRLTVL.

The chain recombines TRBV19 with TRBJ2-3, with TRBD2 matching over 10 bases. Per germline, CDR1 LNHDA and CDR2 SQIVND (reference sequence). The length of the CDR3 is 15 residues. The V and J ends lost 6 bases and 2 bases, in that order; junction bases with no gene match: 5. CDR3 sequence (DNA): TGTGCCAGTAGGGAGCGGGGGGGTTCCACAGATACGCAGTATTTT. It translates to CASRERGGSTDTQYF.

CDR3 coding DNA: TGTGCCAGCTCACCGCAGGAAACCTACGAGCAGTACTTC. Protein product: CASSPQETYEQYF. V usage is TRBV18 and J usage is TRBJ2-7; D unclear. Trimming removed 3 bases at V and 2 bases at J, with 8 bases between. The CDR3 sequence is 13 residues long. CDR1 and CDR2 from the germline V gene are KGHSH and LQKENI.

V and J are TRBV4-1 and TRBJ2-5; the match to TRBD2 covers 14 bases. Trimming cost V 5 bases and J 4 bases; bases outside gene matches: 12. The CDR3 spans 18 residues. Germline lookup yields CDR1 MGHRA and CDR2 YSYEKL. This CDR3 reads CASSLGVPGLAGVETQYF. The CDR3 DNA reads TGCGCCAGCAGCTTGGGGGTCCCGGGACTAGCGGGAGTAGAGACCCAGTACTTC.

This chain uses TRBV10-3 with TRBJ2-1, with TRBD2 matching over 10 bases. This CDR3 contains 18 residues. CDR1 ENHRY and CDR2 SYGVKD come from the germline V gene. V lost 2 bases and J lost 7; bases outside the gene matches: 14. CDR3 coding DNA: TGTGCCATCAGTGAGCCGCCCCCTCTAGCGGGGGTGAGGAATGAGCAGTTCTTC. Its protein is CAISEPPPLAGVRNEQFF.

The V gene is TRBV10-3, the J gene TRBJ1-2; a weak D match, TRBD1 (6 bases). Germline CDR1 ENHRY, CDR2 SYGVKD. This CDR3 is 13 amino acids long. The V and J ends lost 7 bases and 4 bases respectively, with 13 bases between them. The CDR3 DNA reads as TGTGCCATCATGTCAGGGGCGGGCTATGGCTACACCTTC. It codes for CAIMSGAGYGYTF.

V is TRBV7-9 and J is TRBJ1-2, with TRBD1 identical over 7 bases. The CDR3 extends over 14 amino acids. V shed 5 bases, J shed 4 bases, and the junction held 7 bases outside the gene matches. Germline lookup yields CDR1 SEHNR and CDR2 FQNEAQ (reference sequence). The CDR3 DNA follows: TGTGCCAGCAGCCAGGAGACAGGGTTCTATGGCTACACCTTC. Amino acid sequence: CASSQETGFYGYTF.

The gene calls are TRBV11-2 and TRBJ1-1, with a weak D call TRBD1 (5 bases). CDR3 length: 15 amino acids. Germline CDR1 is SGHAT and CDR2 is FQNNGV. V was pared by 5 bases and J by 8 bases, with 21 bases between. The CDR3 protein is CASSPSRGKDREAFF. The CDR3 DNA follows: TGTGCCAGCAGCCCCTCCCGGGGGAAAGATCGGGAAGCTTTCTTT.

V usage is TRBV6-5 and J usage is TRBJ1-4; TRBD1 matches at 9 bases. The V segment lost 4 bases and the J segment 10 bases; nucleotides outside the gene matches: 10. The germline CDR1 and CDR2 sequences are MNHEY and SVGAGI. The CDR3 is 15 amino acids. CDR3 residues: CASSSPGQGLVKLFF. CDR3 DNA: TGTGCCAGCAGTTCACCGGGACAGGGTTTAGTAAAACTGTTTTTT.

This clone was detected only a few times. This CDR3 reads CASSPRQGSRIYSNQPQHF. As DNA, the CDR3 is TGTGCCAGCAGCCCCCGACAGGGAAGTAGGATTTATAGCAATCAGCCCCAGCATTTT. This chain connects TRBV7-6 to TRBJ1-5; 7 bases map to TRBD1. The junction had 16 bases not matched to a gene; V was cut back by 5 bases and J by 0 bases. The CDR3 is 19 amino acids. CDR1 and CDR2 (germline): SGHVS, FNYEAQ.